One and the same sample provided the 6 T cell receptor beta chains below, sequenced in a study of blood T cells in healthy people across ages. Using a J-beta primer mix together with a sample-barcoded 5' primer, a second PCR was run for about 7 to 12 cycles. TCRdb re-called the 5' RACE reads with MiXCR, one entry per CDR3 protein. The sample holds approximately 940,000 distinct CDR3 sequences, roughly 48% seen once. Material for sequencing was blood. Receptor source: a young man in good health.

J is TRBJ2-1 and V is TRBV5-1, with TRBD1 identical over 11 bases. The germline gives CDR1 SGHRS, CDR2 YFSETQ. The CDR3 runs to 14 residues. The trim removed 4 bases at V and 10 bases at J, leaving 7 bases unmatched. The chain's CDR3 is CASSTGQGAREQFF. The CDR3 DNA sequence: TGCGCCAGCAGCACTGGACAGGGGGCTAGGGAGCAGTTCTTC.

This clonotype appeared a few times. The V and J genes are TRBV6-1 and TRBJ2-6, with D maybe TRBD1 (5 bases). The CDR3 consists of 18 residues. Germline V gene sequence: CDR1 MNHNS, CDR2 SASEGT. V lost 6 bases and J 0 bases, leaving 18 bases between the germline ends. The CDR3 nucleotides read TGTGCCAGCAGCCCTCTGACAGAGACCTACTCTGGGGCCAACGTCCTGACTTTC. This gives the protein CASSPLTETYSGANVLTF.

The J gene is TRBJ2-3, the V gene TRBV7-2; no clear D gene. CDR1 is SGHTA and CDR2 is FQGNSA in the germline V gene. This CDR3 is built from 13 residues. V lost 1 base and J lost 6, with 8 bases in between. CDR3 loop: CASSLVHQDTQYF. CDR3 nucleotides: TGTGCCAGCAGCTTAGTGCATCAGGATACGCAGTATTTT. Drawing the rest from reference TRBV7-2 and TRBJ2-3, the complete variable domain is GAGVSQSPSNKVTEKGKDVELRCDPISGHTALYWYRQSLGQGLEFLIYFQGNSAPDKSGLPSDRFSAERTGGSVSTLTIQRTQQEDSAVYLCASSLVHQDTQYFGPGTRLTVL.

This clonotype was found a few times. The gene calls are TRBV4-1 and TRBJ2-5, with no clear D. Germline values: CDR1 MGHRA, CDR2 YSYEKL. CDR3 length equals 13 residues. V was pared by 1 base and J by 2 bases, with 5 bases between. CDR3 residues: CASSQGIQETQYF. The CDR3 nucleotides are TGCGCCAGCAGCCAAGGGATTCAAGAGACCCAGTACTTC.

The rearrangement uses TRBV7-8 and TRBJ1-4; 8 nucleotides agree with TRBD1. The CDR3 sequence is 15 residues long. Germline V lookup: CDR1 SGHVS, CDR2 FQNEAQ. With 4 bases clipped from V and 3 bases from J, the junction kept 4 bases outside the gene matches. CDR3 in amino acids: CASSSYRGANEKLFF. The CDR3, as DNA: TGTGCCAGCAGCTCGTACAGGGGGGCTAATGAAAAACTGTTTTTT.

V gene TRBV27 combines with J gene TRBJ1-2; 7 nucleotides align to TRBD1. Germline CDR1 MNHEY, CDR2 SMNVEV (reference sequence). There are 14 residues in the CDR3. V shed 5 bases and J 4 bases; nucleotides not matched to a gene: 7. DNA of the CDR3: TGTGCCAGCAGTCCCACCGGGACAGCCTATGGCTACACCTTC. It is translated as CASSPTGTAYGYTF.